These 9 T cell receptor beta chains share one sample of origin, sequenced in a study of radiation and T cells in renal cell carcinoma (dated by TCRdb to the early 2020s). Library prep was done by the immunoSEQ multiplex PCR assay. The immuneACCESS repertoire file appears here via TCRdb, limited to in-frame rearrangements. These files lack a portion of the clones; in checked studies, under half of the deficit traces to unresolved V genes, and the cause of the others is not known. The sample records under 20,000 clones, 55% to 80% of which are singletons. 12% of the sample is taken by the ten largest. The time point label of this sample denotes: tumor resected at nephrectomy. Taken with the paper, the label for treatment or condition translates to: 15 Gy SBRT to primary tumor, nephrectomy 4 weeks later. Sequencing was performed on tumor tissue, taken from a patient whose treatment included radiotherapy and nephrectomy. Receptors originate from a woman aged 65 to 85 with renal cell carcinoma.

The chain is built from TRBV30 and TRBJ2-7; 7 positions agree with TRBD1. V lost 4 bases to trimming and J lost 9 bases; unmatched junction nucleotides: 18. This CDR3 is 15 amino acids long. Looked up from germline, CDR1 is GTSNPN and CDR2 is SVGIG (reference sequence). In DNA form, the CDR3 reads TGTGCCTGGAAGCCTGCGTCACGGGACAGCACCGGGCAGTACTTC. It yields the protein CAWKPASRDSTGQYF.

The CDR3 here is CAWGQGYNQPQHF. The CDR3 DNA reads as TGTGCCTGGGGACAGGGGTACAATCAGCCCCAGCATTTT. This chain uses TRBV30 with TRBJ1-5, with 9 bases lining up with TRBD1. The CDR3 loop spans 13 amino acids. V lost 5 bases, J lost 3 bases, and 2 bases stayed unmatched. Germline V gene data show CDR1 as GTSNPN and CDR2 as SVGIG (reference sequence). Supplemented by reference TRBV30 and TRBJ1-5, the full variable domain reads SQTIHQWPATLVQPVGSPLSLECTVEGTSNPNLYWYRQAAGRGLQLLFYSVGIGQISSEVPQNLSASRPQDRQFILSSKKLLLSDSGFYLCAWGQGYNQPQHFGDGTRLSIL.

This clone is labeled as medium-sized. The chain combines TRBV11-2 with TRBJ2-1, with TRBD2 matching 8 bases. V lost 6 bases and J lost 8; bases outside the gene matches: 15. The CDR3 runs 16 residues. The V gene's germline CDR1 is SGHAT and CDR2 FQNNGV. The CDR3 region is CASRQGLARPEDEQFF. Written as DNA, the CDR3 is TGTGCCAGCAGACAAGGACTAGCAAGACCGGAGGATGAGCAGTTCTTC.

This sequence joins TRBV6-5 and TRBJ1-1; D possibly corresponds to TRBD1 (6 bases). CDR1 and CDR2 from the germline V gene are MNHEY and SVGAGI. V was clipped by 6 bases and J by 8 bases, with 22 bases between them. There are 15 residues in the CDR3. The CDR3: CASSRRGNKGDEAFF. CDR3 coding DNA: TGTGCCAGCAGCCGAAGGGGAAATAAGGGGGACGAAGCTTTCTTT.

CDR3 sequence: CASSSWTGGGTDTQYF. The CDR3 region has the DNA TGTGCCAGCAGTTCCTGGACTGGCGGGGGTACAGATACGCAGTATTTT. This sequence joins TRBV25-1 and TRBJ2-3; 7 bases match TRBD2. The CDR3 contains 16 residues. Looked up from germline, CDR1 is MGHDK and CDR2 is SYGVNS. Germline trimming cut 5 bases from V and 3 bases from J; bases unmatched to any gene: 11.

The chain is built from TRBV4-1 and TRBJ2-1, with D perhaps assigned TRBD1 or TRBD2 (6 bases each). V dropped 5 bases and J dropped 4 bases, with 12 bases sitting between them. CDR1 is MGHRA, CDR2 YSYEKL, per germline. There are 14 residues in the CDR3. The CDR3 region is CASSKGGIYNEQFF. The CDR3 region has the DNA TGCGCCAGCAGCAAAGGGGGGATATACAATGAGCAGTTCTTC.

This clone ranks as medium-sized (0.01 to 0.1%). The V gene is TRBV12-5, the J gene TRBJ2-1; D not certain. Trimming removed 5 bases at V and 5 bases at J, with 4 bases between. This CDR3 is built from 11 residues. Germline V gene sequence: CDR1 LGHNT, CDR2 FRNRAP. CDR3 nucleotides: TGTGCTAGTGGTATTGACAATGAGCAGTTCTTC. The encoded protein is CASGIDNEQFF.

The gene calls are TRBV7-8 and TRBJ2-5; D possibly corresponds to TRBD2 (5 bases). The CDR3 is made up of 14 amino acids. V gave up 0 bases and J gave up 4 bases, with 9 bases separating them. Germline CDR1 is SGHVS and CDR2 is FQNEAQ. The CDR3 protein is CASSLAEGRETQYF. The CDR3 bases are TGTGCCAGCAGCTTAGCTGAGGGCCGAGAGACCCAGTACTTC.

The CDR3 protein is CASSLRGTVSDGYTF. The CDR3 DNA sequence: TGTGCCAGCAGCTTGAGGGGGACGGTTTCTGATGGCTACACCTTC. The chain employs TRBV7-9 and TRBJ1-2, with D possibly being TRBD1 (6 bases). Looked up from germline, CDR1 is SEHNR and CDR2 is FQNEAQ (reference sequence). The CDR3 extends over 15 amino acids. V lost 3 bases to trimming and J lost 6 bases, with 17 bases between them.